The 25 T cell receptor beta chains below were found in one sample sequenced in a study of blood T cell repertoires in COVID-19. Repertoires were generated with immunoSEQ multiplex PCR, while TCRdb's copy carries only in-frame clones and drops some. This table holds hundreds of thousands of clones, around 88% found once. Material: peripheral blood. The receptors were gathered from a man older than 75 with acute or convalescent COVID-19.

This clone is a singleton in its sample. The chain employs TRBV27 and TRBJ1-2; a possible D gene is TRBD1 (6 bases). Germline V gene sequence: CDR1 MNHEY, CDR2 SMNVEV (reference sequence). The CDR3 has 13 residues. V shed 6 bases and J shed 7 bases, with 15 bases lying between them. The CDR3 DNA follows: TGTGCCAGCAGATACACAGGGAGTGGTGGCTACACCTTC. Protein: CASRYTGSGGYTF.

The V call is TRBV5-6, the J call TRBJ2-3; the D gene is possibly TRBD2 (7 bases). The V and J ends lost 4 bases and 2 bases respectively, with 20 bases between them. This CDR3 contains 17 residues. Germline V gene sequence: CDR1 SGHDT, CDR2 YYEEEE. The chain's CDR3 is CASSHRPAGAYTDTQYF. The CDR3 DNA is TGTGCCAGCAGCCACCGGCCCGCGGGGGCCTACACAGATACGCAGTATTTT.

V is TRBV6-2 or TRBV6-3 and J is TRBJ1-1, with a possible D match to TRBD1 (6 bases). V gave up 0 bases and J gave up 3 bases, with 8 bases separating them. This CDR3 region has 14 residues. Germline CDR1 and CDR2: MNHEY and SVGEGT. CDR3 sequence: CASSYSGGDTEAFF. CDR3 DNA sequence: TGTGCCAGCAGTTACTCAGGGGGAGACACTGAAGCTTTCTTT.

The CDR3 coding sequence is TGTGCCAGCAGTTTTGCCTTAGGCAATCAGCCCCAGCATTTT. This translates into CASSFALGNQPQHF. J is TRBJ1-5 and V is TRBV28; D ambiguous. Trimming pared 3 bases from V and 2 bases from J, leaving 8 bases between. The length of the CDR3 is 14 residues. From germline, CDR1 is MDHEN and CDR2 SYDVKM.

This clone was counted once. The chain couples TRBV18 to TRBJ2-1; D remains ambiguous. The CDR3 sequence is 12 residues long. Germline loops: CDR1 KGHSH, CDR2 LQKENI. V gave up 6 bases and J gave up 5 bases, with 8 bases separating them. The CDR3 DNA sequence: TGTGCCAGCTCCCACTATAACAATGAGCAGTTCTTC. Translation: CASSHYNNEQFF.

The chain combines TRBV19 with TRBJ2-3, with D unresolved. Germline CDR1 is LNHDA and CDR2 is SQIVND (reference sequence). The CDR3 covers 14 residues. The germline V and J ends were trimmed by 6 bases and 0 bases, with 10 bases remaining between them. CDR3 protein: CASRKEPSTDTQYF. CDR3 coding DNA: TGTGCCAGTAGGAAGGAGCCTAGCACAGATACGCAGTATTTT. The whole variable domain, remainder taken from reference TRBV19 and TRBJ2-3, is DGGITQSPKYLFRKEGQNVTLSCEQNLNHDAMYWYRQDPGQGLRLIYYSQIVNDFQKGDIAEGYSVSREKKESFPLTVTSAQKNPTAFYLCASRKEPSTDTQYFGPGTRLTVL.

The rearrangement joins TRBV25-1 to TRBJ2-1, with 7 bases aligning to TRBD2. V gave up 1 base and J gave up 2 bases; unmatched junction bases: 5. Germline V gene data show CDR1 as MGHDK and CDR2 as SYGVNS. This CDR3 spans 16 amino acids. The CDR3 is CASSEFGLGPYNEQFF. CDR3 bases: TGTGCCAGCAGTGAATTTGGACTAGGCCCCTACAATGAGCAGTTCTTC.

The rearrangement links TRBV5-1 to TRBJ2-5; TRBD2 aligns across 9 bases. Germline assignment: CDR1 SGHRS and CDR2 YFSETQ. The junction had 2 bases not matched to a gene; V was cut back by 0 bases and J by 2 bases. The length of the CDR3 is 15 residues. In nucleotides, the CDR3 is TGCGCCAGCAGCTTGGGACTAGCGGCACAAGAGACCCAGTACTTC. Protein: CASSLGLAAQETQYF.

V gene TRBV5-5 combines with J gene TRBJ2-7; TRBD1 matches at 10 bases. The CDR3 has 13 residues. The V gene end was trimmed by 6 bases and the J gene end by 2 bases; junction bases not matched to a gene: 2. Per germline, CDR1 SGHKS and CDR2 YYEKEE (reference sequence). The CDR3 nucleotides read TGTGCCAGCACGGACAGGGGGACCTACGAGCAGTACTTC. It encodes CASTDRGTYEQYF.

The J gene is TRBJ1-2, the V gene TRBV5-1; TRBD1 is a possible D gene (5 bases). The CDR3 loop spans 17 amino acids. Germline V gene sequence: CDR1 SGHRS, CDR2 YFSETQ. V lost 0 bases to trimming and J lost 3 bases, with 18 bases between them. The DNA of the CDR3 is TGCGCCAGCAGCTTGGGTCGGGGGGTGGTAGGCGACTATGGCTACACCTTC. Translating it yields CASSLGRGVVGDYGYTF.

CDR3 in DNA: TGTGCCAGCTCATTACAGGGTCGGGCTACCTACGAGCAGTACTTC. The encoded protein is CASSLQGRATYEQYF. This chain connects TRBV18 to TRBJ2-7; TRBD1 might be the D (6 bases). Germline values: CDR1 KGHSH, CDR2 LQKENI. Trimming removed 5 bases at V and 2 bases at J, with 16 bases between. The CDR3 loop spans 15 amino acids.

This chain uses TRBV5-1 with TRBJ1-5; D perhaps matches TRBD1 (6 bases). With 0 bases removed from V and 7 bases from J, the gap between germline ends came to 14 bases. This CDR3 comprises 15 residues. Germline assignment: CDR1 SGHRS and CDR2 YFSETQ. For the CDR3, the DNA is TGCGCCAGCAGCTTGGGTGGACAGACTGGGCAGCCCCAGCATTTT. Translation gives CASSLGGQTGQPQHF.

The chain is built from TRBV7-2 and TRBJ1-4; D is uncertain. Deletions cut 5 bases from V and 0 bases from J, with 7 bases between. This CDR3 comprises 14 residues. Germline V gene data show CDR1 as SGHTA and CDR2 as FQGNSA. CDR3 amino acids: CASSPQTTNEKLFF. Here the CDR3 DNA reads TGTGCCAGCAGCCCACAGACAACTAATGAAAAACTGTTTTTT.

The chain combines TRBV14 with TRBJ1-2; no firm D call. Trimming took off 6 bases at V and 4 bases at J, with 12 bases between the two ends. The germline CDR1 and CDR2 sequences are SGHDN and FVKESK. The CDR3 spans 13 residues. The chain's CDR3 is CASSAPGGYGYTF. DNA of the CDR3: TGTGCCAGCAGTGCCCCGGGAGGCTATGGCTACACCTTC.

This chain connects TRBV29-1 to TRBJ1-2, with D possibly TRBD1 on 5 matching bases. Trimming pared 5 bases from V and 1 base from J, leaving 11 bases between. Germline values: CDR1 SQVTM, CDR2 ANQGSEA. The CDR3 runs to 13 residues. CDR3 sequence (DNA): TGCAGCGTTAGAACAGGTGGTAACTATGGCTACACCTTC. Translation gives CSVRTGGNYGYTF.

The chain employs TRBV24-1 and TRBJ2-7; 7 positions match TRBD1. The germline gives CDR1 KGHDR, CDR2 SFDVKD. J was trimmed by 4 bases and V by 1 base; bases with no gene match: 3. The CDR3 covers 14 residues. This CDR3 reads CATSDLQGPYEQYF. For the CDR3, the DNA is TGTGCCACCAGTGATTTACAGGGGCCGTACGAGCAGTACTTC.

This clone was picked up one time. This chain connects TRBV27 to TRBJ1-2, with 8 bases matching TRBD1. Trimming took 4 bases from V and 8 from J; bases not matched to a gene: 12. Germline CDR1 and CDR2: MNHEY and SMNVEV (reference sequence). This CDR3 spans 15 amino acids. In DNA, the CDR3 is TGTGCCAGCAGTTCCCCGGGACAGGCGCGGCAAGGCTACACCTTC. It yields the protein CASSSPGQARQGYTF.

The V and J genes are TRBV14 and TRBJ2-2; TRBD1 might be the D (6 bases). This CDR3 region has 13 residues. Per germline, CDR1 SGHDN and CDR2 FVKESK. With 5 bases removed from V and 5 bases from J, the gap between germline ends came to 9 bases. CDR3 coding DNA: TGTGCCAGCAGCTTACAGGGAACCGGGGAGCTGTTTTTT. The encoded protein is CASSLQGTGELFF.

Written as DNA, the CDR3 is TGTGCCAGCAGTTACCTAGGGGTCGGGCAGTTCTTC. Its translation is CASSYLGVGQFF. The chain carries TRBV7-6 and TRBJ2-1; perhaps TRBD1 as D (5 bases). The CDR3 contains 12 residues. The V end lost 6 bases, the J end lost 12 bases, and 15 bases lay between the germline ends. CDR1 is SGHVS, CDR2 FNYEAQ, per germline.

The chain is built from TRBV14 and TRBJ1-6, with D uncertain. This CDR3 has 14 amino acids. V lost 3 bases and J 4 bases, leaving 7 bases between the germline ends. Germline CDR1 reads SGHDN; CDR2 reads FVKESK. DNA of the CDR3: TGTGCCAGCAGCCACGGGAAATATAATTCACCCCTCCACTTT. This translates into CASSHGKYNSPLHF.

The V and J genes are TRBV12-3 or TRBV12-4 and TRBJ2-1; 7 bases are a match to TRBD1. This CDR3 comprises 13 residues. V lost 10 bases to trimming and J lost 6 bases; unmatched junction nucleotides: 9. The CDR3 loop reads CATEIGTVNEQFF. The CDR3 nucleotides are TGTGCCACCGAAATTGGGACAGTCAATGAGCAGTTCTTC.

On this clone itself: The sample holds other DNA sequences that translate to the same CDR3. The chain links TRBV28 to TRBJ2-7; 7 bases match TRBD2. After removal of 3 bases from V and 1 base from J, the junction contained 3 bases not matched to a gene. Germline V CDR1 and CDR2: MDHEN, SYDVKM. This CDR3 has 14 amino acids. The CDR3 coding sequence is TGTGCCAGCAGTTTGGGCGGGAGTTCCTACGAGCAGTACTTC. The encoded protein is CASSLGGSSYEQYF.

As DNA, the CDR3 is TGTGCCAGCAGCCTAGGGACAGACCTCGCGCAGTTCTTC. The encoded protein is CASSLGTDLAQFF. The rearrangement uses TRBV11-2 and TRBJ2-1; TRBD1 aligns across 7 bases. The CDR3 contains 13 residues. The V segment lost 5 bases and the J segment 12 bases; nucleotides outside the gene matches: 10. Germline assignment: CDR1 SGHAT and CDR2 FQNNGV.

With respect to this clone: At one of its ends the junction is not consistent with the germline gene, which may arise from a read error. The chain carries TRBV7-7 and TRBJ2-1; TRBD2 agrees at 8 bases. Germline V gene lookup returns CDR1 SSHAT and CDR2 FNYEAQ (reference sequence). There are 15 residues in the CDR3. CDR3 in DNA: TGTGCTAGCAGCTTATCCCCTGCGGGAGGCGGGGAGCAGTTCTTC. Residues: CASSLSPAGGGEQFF. Drawing the rest from reference TRBV7-7 and TRBJ2-1, the complete variable domain is GAGVSQSPRYKVTKRGQDVTLRCDPISSHATLYWYQQALGQGPEFLTYFNYEAQPDKSGLPSDRFSAERPEGSISTLTIQRTEQRDSAMYRCASSLSPAGGGEQFFGPGTRLTVL.

This clone came up a few times. The same CDR3 can be traced to other DNA sequences in this sample. Here the CDR3 reads CASSLEGTSTDTQYF. The CDR3 DNA reads as TGTGCCAGCAGCTTAGAAGGGACTAGCACAGATACGCAGTATTTT. The V gene is TRBV7-2, the J gene TRBJ2-3, with a weak D call TRBD2 (6 bases). Trimming left V 1 base short and J 0 bases short, with 8 bases between. CDR1 is SGHTA, CDR2 FQGNSA, per germline. The CDR3 runs 15 residues. The whole variable domain, filled in from reference TRBV7-2 and TRBJ2-3, reads GAGVSQSPSNKVTEKGKDVELRCDPISGHTALYWYRQSLGQGLEFLIYFQGNSAPDKSGLPSDRFSAERTGGSVSTLTIQRTQQEDSAVYLCASSLEGTSTDTQYFGPGTRLTVL.